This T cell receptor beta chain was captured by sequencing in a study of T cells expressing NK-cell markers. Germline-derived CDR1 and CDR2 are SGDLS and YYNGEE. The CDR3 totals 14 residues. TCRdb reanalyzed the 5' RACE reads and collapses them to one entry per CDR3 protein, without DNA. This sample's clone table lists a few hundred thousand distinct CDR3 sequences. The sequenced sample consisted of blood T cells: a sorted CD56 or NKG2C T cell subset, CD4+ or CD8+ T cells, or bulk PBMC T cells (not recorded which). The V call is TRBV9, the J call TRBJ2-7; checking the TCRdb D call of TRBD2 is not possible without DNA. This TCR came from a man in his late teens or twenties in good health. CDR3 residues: CASSARDSSSEQYF.